In its sample, the clone carrying this T cell receptor (beta chain) was seen many times. Its cognate antigen is unknown. The same CDR3 can be traced to other DNA sequences in this sample. The data derive from a study of beta chain features in type 1 diabetes. Of the isolated RNA, all was reverse transcribed, and so the sequenced material was expressed TCRB transcripts. Method: immunoSEQ multiplex PCR; TCRdb's copy keeps in-frame clones and lacks some. The table includes hundreds of thousands of clones, around 15% detected once. Germline V lookup: CDR1 SGHAT, CDR2 FQNNGV. The CDR3 loop spans 14 amino acids. The V end was cut by 6 bases, the J end by 4 bases, with 13 bases between. The study, taken as a whole, reports: HLA influence on TCRB rearrangement stayed unresolved here.

The receptor was derived from a man younger than 45 in good health. The rearrangement links TRBV11-2 to TRBJ2-1; D might be TRBD1 or TRBD2, each matching 6 bases. The specimen was central memory CD4+ T cells from blood. CDR3 sequence reads: CASSPGGGYNEQFF. The CDR3 bases are TGTGCCAGCAGTCCAGGAGGGGGATACAATGAGCAGTTCTTC.